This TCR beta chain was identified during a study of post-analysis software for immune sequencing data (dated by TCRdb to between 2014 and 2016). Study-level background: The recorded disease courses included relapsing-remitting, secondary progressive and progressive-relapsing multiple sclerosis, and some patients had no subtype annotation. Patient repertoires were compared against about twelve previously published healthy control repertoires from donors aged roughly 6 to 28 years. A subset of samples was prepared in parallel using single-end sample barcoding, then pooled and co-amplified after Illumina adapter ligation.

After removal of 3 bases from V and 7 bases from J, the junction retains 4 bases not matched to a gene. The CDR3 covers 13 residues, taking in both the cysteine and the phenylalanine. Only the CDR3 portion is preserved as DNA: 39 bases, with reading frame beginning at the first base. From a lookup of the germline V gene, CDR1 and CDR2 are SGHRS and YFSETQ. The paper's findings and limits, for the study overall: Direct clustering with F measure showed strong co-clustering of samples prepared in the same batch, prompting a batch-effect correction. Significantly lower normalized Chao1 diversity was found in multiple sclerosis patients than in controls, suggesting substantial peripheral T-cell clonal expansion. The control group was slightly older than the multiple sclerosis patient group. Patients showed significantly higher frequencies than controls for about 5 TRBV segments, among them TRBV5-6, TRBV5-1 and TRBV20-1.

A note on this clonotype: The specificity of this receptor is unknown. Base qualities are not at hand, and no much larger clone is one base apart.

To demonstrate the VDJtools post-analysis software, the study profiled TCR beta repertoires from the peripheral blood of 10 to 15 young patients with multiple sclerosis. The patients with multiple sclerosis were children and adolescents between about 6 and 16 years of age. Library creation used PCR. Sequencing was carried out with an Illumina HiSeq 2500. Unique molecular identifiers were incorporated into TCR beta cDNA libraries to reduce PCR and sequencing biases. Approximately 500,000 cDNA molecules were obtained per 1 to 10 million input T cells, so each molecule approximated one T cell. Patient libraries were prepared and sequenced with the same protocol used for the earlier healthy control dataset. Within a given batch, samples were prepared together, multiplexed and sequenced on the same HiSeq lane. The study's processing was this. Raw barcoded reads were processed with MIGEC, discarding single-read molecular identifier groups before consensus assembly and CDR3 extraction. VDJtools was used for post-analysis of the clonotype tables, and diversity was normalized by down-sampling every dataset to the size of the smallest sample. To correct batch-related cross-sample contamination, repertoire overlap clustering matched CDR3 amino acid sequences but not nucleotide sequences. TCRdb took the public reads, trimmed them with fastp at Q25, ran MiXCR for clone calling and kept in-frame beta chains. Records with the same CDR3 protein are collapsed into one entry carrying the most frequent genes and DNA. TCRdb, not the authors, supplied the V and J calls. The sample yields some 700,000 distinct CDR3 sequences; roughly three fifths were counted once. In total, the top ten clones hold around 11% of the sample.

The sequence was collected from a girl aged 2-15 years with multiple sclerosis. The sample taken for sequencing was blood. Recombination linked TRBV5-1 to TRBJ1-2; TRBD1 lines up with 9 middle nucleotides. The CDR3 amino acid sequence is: CASSSQGAVGYTF. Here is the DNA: TGCGCCAGCAGCTCACAGGGGGCGGTTGGCTACACCTTC.